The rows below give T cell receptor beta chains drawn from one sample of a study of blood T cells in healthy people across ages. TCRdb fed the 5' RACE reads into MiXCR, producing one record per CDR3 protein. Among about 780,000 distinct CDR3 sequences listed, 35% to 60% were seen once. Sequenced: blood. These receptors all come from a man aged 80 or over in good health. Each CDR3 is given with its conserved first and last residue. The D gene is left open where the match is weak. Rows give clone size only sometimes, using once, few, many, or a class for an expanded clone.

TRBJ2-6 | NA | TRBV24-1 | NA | CATSAPGQRGSGANVLTF | TGTGCCACCAGTGCCCCTGGACAGCGCGGATCTGGGGCCAACGTCCTGACTTTC
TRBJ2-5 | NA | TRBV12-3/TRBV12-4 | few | CASSRTIETQYF | TGTGCCAGCAGTCGGACGATAGAGACCCAGTACTTC
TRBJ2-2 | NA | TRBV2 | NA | CASGKLRDTGELFF | TGTGCCAGCGGGAAATTGCGTGACACCGGGGAGCTGTTTTTT
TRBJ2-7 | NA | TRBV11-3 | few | CASSLGRDEQYF | TGTGCCAGCAGCTTAGGCAGGGACGAGCAGTACTTC
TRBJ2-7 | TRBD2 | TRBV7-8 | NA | CASSFGQSPSGRVVATYEQYF | TGTGCCAGCAGCTTTGGACAATCTCCTAGCGGGCGAGTAGTAGCCACCTACGAGCAGTACTTC
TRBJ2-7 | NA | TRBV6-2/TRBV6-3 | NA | CASSYSRGNGISYNEQYF | TGTGCCAGCAGTTACTCTCGGGGAAACGGGATCTCATACAATGAGCAGTACTTC
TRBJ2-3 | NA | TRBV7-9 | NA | CASSLRTGLSTDTQYF | TGTGCCAGCAGCCTTAGGACGGGCCTCAGCACAGATACGCAGTATTTT
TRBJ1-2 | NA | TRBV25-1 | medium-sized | CASTGFGGYTF | TGTGCCAGCACGGGGTTTGGAGGCTACACCTTC
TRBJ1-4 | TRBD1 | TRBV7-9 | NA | CASSLEPGQARKNEKLFF | TGTGCCAGCAGCTTGGAGCCGGGACAGGCAAGGAAAAATGAAAAACTGTTTTTT
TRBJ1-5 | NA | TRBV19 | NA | CASSRTSGDQPQHF | TGTGCCAGTAGTAGGACCAGCGGCGATCAGCCCCAGCATTTT
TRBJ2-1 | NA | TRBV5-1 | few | CASSLAGTDEQFF | TGCGCCAGCAGCTTGGCCGGGACCGATGAGCAGTTCTTC
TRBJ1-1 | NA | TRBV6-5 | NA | CASSPSYGQLNTEAFF | TGTGCCAGCAGCCCCTCCTATGGACAACTGAACACTGAAGCTTTCTTT
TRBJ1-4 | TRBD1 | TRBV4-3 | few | CASSQGKGQGQVREKLFF | TGCGCCAGCAGCCAAGGGAAGGGACAGGGACAGGTTCGCGAAAAACTGTTTTTT
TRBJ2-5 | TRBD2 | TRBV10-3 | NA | CAISEVAGPQETQYF | TGTGCCATCAGTGAGGTAGCGGGACCCCAAGAGACCCAGTACTTC
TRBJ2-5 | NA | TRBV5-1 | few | CASSLDVGETQYF | TGCGCCAGCAGCTTGGATGTTGGGGAGACCCAGTACTTC
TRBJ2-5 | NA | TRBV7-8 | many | CASSIMETQYF | TGTGCCAGCAGCATCATGGAGACCCAGTACTTC
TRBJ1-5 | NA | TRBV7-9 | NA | CASSLGDHNNQPQHF | TGTGCCAGCAGCTTAGGGGACCATAACAATCAGCCCCAGCATTTT
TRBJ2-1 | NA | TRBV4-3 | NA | CASSQVVTGLAEQFF | TGCGCCAGCAGCCAAGTTGTTACAGGGTTGGCAGAGCAGTTCTTC
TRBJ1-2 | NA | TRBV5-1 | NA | CASSLDTGTGGYTF | TGCGCCAGCAGCTTGGACACAGGAACAGGCGGCTACACCTTC
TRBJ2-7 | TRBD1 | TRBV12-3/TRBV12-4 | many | CASSWTGTNEQYF | TGTGCCAGCAGCTGGACAGGGACCAACGAGCAGTACTTC
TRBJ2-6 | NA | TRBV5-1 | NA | CASSLAGTTGGANVLTF | TGCGCCAGCAGCTTGGCCGGGACCACTGGGGGGGCCAACGTCCTGACTTTC
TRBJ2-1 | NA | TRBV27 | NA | CASSSGVGETQFF | TGTGCCAGCAGTTCCGGGGTTGGTGAGACCCAGTTCTTC
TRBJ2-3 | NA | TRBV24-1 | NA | CATSERNLFAQYF | TGTGCCACCAGTGAGCGGAATCTGTTTGCGCAGTATTTT
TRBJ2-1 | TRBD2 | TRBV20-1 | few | CSARGPRLAGVNEQFF | TGCAGTGCTAGAGGCCCGCGGCTAGCGGGAGTGAATGAGCAGTTCTTC
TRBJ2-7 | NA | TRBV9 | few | CASSVSGNSYEQYF | TGTGCCAGCAGCGTTTCGGGGAACTCCTACGAGCAGTACTTC
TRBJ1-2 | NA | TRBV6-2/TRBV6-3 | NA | CASSVAFRGYGCTF | TGTGCCAGCAGTGTAGCGTTCCGGGGCTATGGCTGCACCTTC
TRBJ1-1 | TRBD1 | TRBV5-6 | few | CASSLSGGLRTEAFF | TGTGCCAGCAGCCTTTCAGGGGGATTAAGAACTGAAGCTTTCTTT
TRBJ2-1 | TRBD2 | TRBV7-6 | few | CASSLAAGDNSEQFF | TGTGCCAGCAGCTTAGCAGCGGGAGATAACAGTGAGCAGTTCTTC
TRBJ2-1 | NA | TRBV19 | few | CASSIGGASSEQFF | TGTGCCAGTAGTATCGGGGGCGCGTCGTCCGAGCAGTTCTTC
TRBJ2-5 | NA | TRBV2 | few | CASSQLRETQYF | TGTGCCAGCAGCCAATTGAGGGAGACCCAGTACTTC
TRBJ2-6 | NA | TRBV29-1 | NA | CSVGNSGANVLTF | TGCAGCGTCGGGAATTCTGGGGCCAACGTCCTGACTTTC
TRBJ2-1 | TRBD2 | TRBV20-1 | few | CSARDRRTSGYNEQFF | TGCAGTGCTAGAGATAGGAGGACTAGCGGATACAATGAGCAGTTCTTC
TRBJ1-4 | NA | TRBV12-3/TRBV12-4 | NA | CASSLAIGQFNEKLFF | TGTGCCAGCAGTTTAGCGATCGGACAGTTTAATGAAAAACTGTTTTTT
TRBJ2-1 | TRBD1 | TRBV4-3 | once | CPSSRRQGDTEQFF | TGCCCCAGCAGCCGCCGACAGGGGGATACCGAGCAGTTCTTC
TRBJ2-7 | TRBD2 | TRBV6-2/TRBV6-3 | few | CASSYASGIYEQYF | TGTGCCAGCAGTTACGCTAGCGGAATCTACGAGCAGTACTTC
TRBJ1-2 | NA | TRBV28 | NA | CASRSSPLNYGYTF | TGTGCCAGCAGGTCCTCCCCCTTGAACTATGGCTACACCTTC
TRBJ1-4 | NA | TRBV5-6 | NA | CASSFGQGYEKLFF | TGTGCCAGCAGCTTCGGGCAGGGTTATGAAAAACTGTTTTTT
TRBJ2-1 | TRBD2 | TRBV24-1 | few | CATSDPLASGTYNEQFF | TGTGCCACCAGTGATCCCCTGGCTAGCGGGACCTACAATGAGCAGTTCTTC
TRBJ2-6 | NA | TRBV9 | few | CASSVIAGANVLTF | TGTGCCAGCAGCGTTATTGCTGGGGCCAACGTCCTGACTTTC
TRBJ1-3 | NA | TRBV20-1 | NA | CSARDVNSGTGNTIYF | TGCAGTGCTAGAGATGTCAATTCAGGGACTGGAAACACCATATATTTT
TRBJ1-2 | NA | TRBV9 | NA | CASSPPRIGDSTEYGYTF | TGTGCCAGCAGCCCTCCTAGGATAGGGGACTCCACCGAGTATGGCTACACCTTC
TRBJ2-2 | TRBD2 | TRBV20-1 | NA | CSARDRVSGTNTGELFF | TGCAGTGCTAGAGATCGGGTTAGCGGGACGAACACCGGGGAGCTGTTTTTT
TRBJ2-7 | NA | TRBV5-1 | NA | CASSLSSVGETVEQYF | TGCGCCAGCAGCTTGTCATCTGTAGGAGAGACTGTCGAGCAGTACTTC